Listed here are 7 T cell receptor beta chains from one sample, sequenced in a study of blood T cells in healthy people across ages (dated by TCRdb to the mid-2010s). Library creation used 5' RACE. These reads were obtained on an Illumina HiSeq 2500. A second 7 to 11 cycle PCR used a sample-barcoded 5' primer and a J-beta primer mix. Clones were called with MiXCR by TCRdb after fastp trimmed the public reads at Q25, and only in-frame beta chains were retained. Every distinct CDR3 protein forms one entry, paired with its most common genes and DNA. For this sample the table gives about 1.8 million distinct CDR3 sequences, of which roughly 49% were detected only once. 2% to 2.5% of the sample goes to the ten largest clones. The sequenced sample consisted of blood. The receptors were sampled from a woman aged 40-49 years in good health.

The chain carries TRBV7-8 and TRBJ1-4; tentative D call: TRBD1 (5 bases). V gave up 5 bases and J gave up 7 bases, with 17 bases separating them. This CDR3 region has 15 residues. The germline V gene encodes CDR1 SGHVS and CDR2 FQNEAQ. The chain's CDR3 is CASSPDPVGGEKLFF. The CDR3 DNA follows: TGTGCCAGCAGCCCAGACCCCGTTGGGGGTGAAAAACTGTTTTTT.

V gene TRBV6-5 combines with J gene TRBJ1-1; no definite D call. Germline lookup yields CDR1 MNHEY and CDR2 SVGAGI. The germline V and J ends were trimmed by 9 bases and 1 base, with 6 bases remaining between them. The CDR3 has 11 residues. CDR3 in DNA: TGTGCCAGTGCAGCGAACACTGAAGCTTTCTTT. Protein sequence: CASAANTEAFF.

The chain carries TRBV27 and TRBJ2-1; 12 bases align to TRBD2. This CDR3 is 16 amino acids long. CDR1 MNHEY and CDR2 SMNVEV come from the germline V gene (reference sequence). Trimming took 5 bases from V and 5 from J; bases not matched to a gene: 7. For the CDR3, the DNA is TGTGCCAGCAGTCCAAGACTAGCGGGGGTGAACAATGAGCAGTTCTTC. It encodes CASSPRLAGVNNEQFF.

DNA of the CDR3: TGTGCCAGCAGAAAGTATCCCCCGGGGGGGGGAAAAGAGACCCAGTACTTC. Protein sequence: CASRKYPPGGGKETQYF. The J gene is TRBJ2-5, the V gene TRBV7-8, with 8 positions matching TRBD2. The CDR3 sequence is 17 residues long. The V and J ends lost 6 bases and 3 bases, in that order; junction bases with no gene match: 15. From germline, CDR1 is SGHVS and CDR2 FQNEAQ.

This clonotype was recorded a few times. The rearrangement links TRBV3-1 to TRBJ2-3, with 16 bases fitting TRBD2. This CDR3 has 22 residues. Germline CDR1 and CDR2: LGHDT and YNNKEL (reference sequence). Germline trimming cut 2 bases from V and 0 bases from J; bases unmatched to any gene: 14. The CDR3 is CASSQKVPGLAGGSSSTDTQYF. CDR3 DNA sequence: TGTGCCAGCAGCCAAAAAGTCCCGGGACTAGCGGGGGGGTCCTCTAGCACAGATACGCAGTATTTT.

The chain couples TRBV27 to TRBJ2-3; 13 bases fit TRBD2. The CDR3 is 16 residues long. Trimming cost V 8 bases and J 1 base; bases outside gene matches: 6. Germline CDR1 and CDR2: MNHEY and SMNVEV (reference sequence). This chain's CDR3 is CASRTSGGQRTDTQYF. The CDR3 nucleotides read TGTGCCAGCCGGACTAGCGGGGGCCAACGCACAGATACGCAGTATTTT.

The chain joins TRBV4-1 to TRBJ1-2; D remains unclear. V was shortened by 3 bases and J by 2 bases, with 10 bases between the two germline ends. CDR3 length equals 14 residues. Germline values: CDR1 MGHRA, CDR2 YSYEKL. CDR3 sequence: CASSHQGKNYGYTF. CDR3 nucleotide sequence: TGCGCCAGCAGCCACCAAGGGAAGAACTATGGCTACACCTTC.